What follows are 6 T cell receptor beta chains derived from one specimen sequenced in a study of shared clonotypes between healthy human individuals. Produced via immunoSEQ multiplex PCR; TCRdb's table is partial and in-frame only. The sample lists roughly 320,000 clones, about nine tenths occurring once. Material for sequencing was memory CD8+ T cells sorted from blood. The subset: CD45RO+ cells pooled with CCR7-negative TemRA cells. The receptors originated from a young man in good health.

The chain carries TRBV13 and TRBJ2-7; D assignment may be TRBD1 or TRBD2 (6 bases each). The V end was cut by 5 bases, the J end by 1 base, with 15 bases between. The CDR3 totals 15 residues. CDR1 and CDR2 from the germline V gene are PRHDT and FYEKMQ (reference sequence). CDR3 in DNA: TGTGCCAGCAGCCCCGGGGGCATTGGGTCCTACGAGCAGTACTTC. Protein product: CASSPGGIGSYEQYF.

The gene calls are TRBV5-6 and TRBJ1-4; tentatively, D is TRBD1 (5 bases). CDR3 length equals 17 residues. Germline V gives CDR1 SGHDT, CDR2 YYEEEE. Trimming pared 0 bases from V and 6 bases from J, leaving 18 bases between. The CDR3: CASSLGLIRERDEKLFF. CDR3 nucleotide sequence: TGTGCCAGCAGCTTGGGACTTATCAGGGAAAGGGATGAAAAACTGTTTTTT.

This clone was found once. The V and J genes are TRBV4-1 and TRBJ2-5, with 12 nucleotides matching TRBD2. V trimming: 6 bases; J trimming: 5 bases; junction bases outside the gene matches: 10. The CDR3 is 16 amino acids. Germline CDR1 reads MGHRA; CDR2 reads YSYEKL. The DNA for the CDR3 is TGCGCCAGCAGTCCGATGGCTAGCGGGAGGGGGGAGACCCAGTACTTC. Translating gives CASSPMASGRGETQYF.

This sequence joins TRBV4-1 and TRBJ1-1; no clear D gene. This CDR3 has 16 residues. Germline V CDR1 and CDR2: MGHRA, YSYEKL. The ends were cut back, 1 base at V and 7 bases at J, with 19 bases in the middle. The CDR3 DNA reads as TGCGCCAGCAGCCAAGTAAGCTACGACGAGCCTCTTGAAGCTTTCTTT. Translation: CASSQVSYDEPLEAFF.

This clone occurred many times. This sequence joins TRBV6-5 and TRBJ2-7, with 10 bases aligning to TRBD2. Unmatched junction bases numbered 7, after V lost 8 bases and J lost 0 bases. The length of the CDR3 is 15 residues. CDR1 and CDR2 (germline): MNHEY, SVGAGI. The CDR3 reads CASGLAEWPSYEQYF. The CDR3 coding sequence is TGTGCCAGCGGACTAGCGGAGTGGCCCTCCTACGAGCAGTACTTC.

The chain carries TRBV30 and TRBJ2-1; 13 bases line up with TRBD2. Germline V gene data show CDR1 as GTSNPN and CDR2 as SVGIG (reference sequence). The CDR3 sequence is 17 residues long. Trimming removed 8 bases from V and 0 bases from J; junction bases left unmatched: 10. The CDR3 here is CAVGGLAGKFSYNEQFF. DNA of the CDR3: TGTGCCGTCGGGGGACTAGCGGGAAAGTTCTCCTACAATGAGCAGTTCTTC.